The TCR beta chain under discussion was sequenced for a study of blood T cell repertoires in COVID-19. Study overall: T cells, B-cell-depleted T cells, or PBMCs supplied cDNA or gDNA.

J was trimmed by 1 base and V by 2 bases; bases with no gene match: 1. The CDR3 runs 14 residues. The germline V gene has CDR1 SGHRS and CDR2 YFSETQ. Per the original data handling: Amplified reference gene primers provided the basis for estimating nucleated cell counts. Profiling relied on immunoSEQ multiplex PCR, and the TCRdb table lists in-frame clones only, not all of them. D and trimming were read from the DNA, whereas the V and J calls and clone size are those reported in that table. This repertoire shows about 220,000 clones, about four fifths found once; its top ten account for 3.6%. This chain connects TRBV5-1 to TRBJ1-1; 8 nucleotides match TRBD1. This TCR derives from a woman of 80 years or more with acute or convalescent COVID-19. Sequencing was done on a sample of peripheral blood. Here the CDR3 DNA reads TGCGCCAGCAGCTTTGGGACAGGGAACACTGAAGCTTTCTTT. This translates into CASSFGTGNTEAFF.